This T cell receptor (beta chain) originates from a study of shared clonotypes between healthy human individuals. CDR3 size: 11 residues. V was trimmed by 4 bases and J by 3 bases, leaving 4 bases between them. CDR1 MNHEY and CDR2 SMNVEV come from the germline V gene (reference sequence). The assay was run at deep level. The protocol was immunoSEQ multiplex PCR, while the TCRdb copy is restricted to in-frame clones and leaves out a portion. The table has approximately 100,000 clones, about 63% seen once. Those who donated, Caucasian adults without exception, all lived in Nashville, Tennessee. Comment on this clone: Its antigen is currently unknown.

The study, taken as a whole, reports: Some naive CD4 clonotypes, 5% to 5.5%, turned up in common across four donors. Clonotype sharing levels among donors were expected to vary with sequencing depth.

This clonotype was sampled from a woman aged 25 to 39 in good health. This chain connects TRBV27 to TRBJ2-7; no clear D gene. Sequencing was performed on memory CD8+ T cells sorted from blood. As to subset: CD45RO+ cells pooled with CCR7-negative TemRA cells. The CDR3 region has the DNA TGTGCCAGCAGTTCTAACTACGAGCAGTACTTC. Amino acid sequence: CASSSNYEQYF.